The rows below give T cell receptor beta chains drawn from one sample of a study of T cell changes during pregnancy in multiple sclerosis. Assay used: immunoSEQ multiplex PCR; TCRdb lists only in-frame clones, some missing. The table lists tens of thousands of clones, around nine tenths of them singletons. The input for sequencing was CD4+ T cells from peripheral blood mononuclear cells, taken before pregnancy. The receptors were sampled from a female donor with multiple sclerosis, enrolled in a pregnancy study. The CDR3 runs from the conserved cysteine through the conserved F or W. D genes are given only for firm matches. Expanded clones are given a class, and other clones once, few, many or no size at all.

TGTGCCAGCAGCTCCATCGACAGGGCAAACTACGAGCAGTACTTC	CASSSIDRANYEQYF	TRBD1	TRBJ2-7	15	TRBV5-4	-
TGTGCCAGCAGTTTGACTAGCGGGAGGCCAGATACGCAGTATTTT	CASSLTSGRPDTQYF	TRBD2	TRBJ2-3	15	TRBV5-4	-
TGTGCCAGCAGTCCGCCGACTAGCGTCTCTTACGAGCAGTACTTC	CASSPPTSVSYEQYF	TRBD2	TRBJ2-7	15	TRBV5-7	-
TGTGCCAGCAGTCAGCCGGGACAGCATTCCGCTTTCTTT	CASSQPGQHSAFF	TRBD1	TRBJ1-1	13	TRBV6-5	once
TGCGCCAGCAGCCAAGAGGGCCTCTTCAGCAATCAGCCCCAGCATTTT	CASSQEGLFSNQPQHF	-	TRBJ1-5	16	TRBV4-1	-
TGTGCCAGCAGTGAAGAACGGGAGGGCTACTCCTACAATGAGCAGTTCTTC	CASSEEREGYSYNEQFF	TRBD2	TRBJ2-1	17	TRBV2	-
TGTGCCAGCAGACTTAGAGCGGGAGGCACAGATACGCAGTATTTT	CASRLRAGGTDTQYF	TRBD2	TRBJ2-3	15	TRBV6-6	-
TGTGCCAGCAGCTTAGACGGGCAGGGCGACTATGGCTACACCTTC	CASSLDGQGDYGYTF	-	TRBJ1-2	15	TRBV11-2	-
TGTGCCAGTAGTATGGTAGGGGGGACAGAAAATCAGCCCCAGCATTTT	CASSMVGGTENQPQHF	TRBD1	TRBJ1-5	16	TRBV19	once
TGCGCCAGCAGCTTGGGACTAGCGGGCTACAATGAGCAGTTCTTC	CASSLGLAGYNEQFF	TRBD2	TRBJ2-1	15	TRBV5-1	-
TGCGCCAGCAGCTTAAGCGAGTTATCTACGCAGTATTTT	CASSLSELSTQYF	-	TRBJ2-3	13	TRBV5-1	once
TGTGCCAGCAGTGGGAAATCTGGAGGGCCGACGAACACTGAAGCTTTCTTT	CASSGKSGGPTNTEAFF	-	TRBJ1-1	17	TRBV25-1	once
TGTGCCAGCAAGGGGGACAGGGGTGGAACTGAAGCTTTCTTT	CASKGDRGGTEAFF	TRBD1	TRBJ1-1	14	TRBV2	-
TGTGCCAGCACTTCGTGGGGCGGGATGAACACTGAAGCTTTCTTT	CASTSWGGMNTEAFF	-	TRBJ1-1	15	TRBV5-6	few
TGTGCCACCAGCAGAGGGGACAGCTCTGGAAACACCATATATTTT	CATSRGDSSGNTIYF	TRBD1	TRBJ1-3	15	TRBV15	-
TGTGCCAGCAGTGAAGCGACAGGGTATTCACCCCTCCACTTT	CASSEATGYSPLHF	TRBD1	TRBJ1-6	14	TRBV2	-
TGCGCCAGCAGTGAGTGGAGGGGGCTAGCAGGCGGGGAGCTGTTTTTT	CASSEWRGLAGGELFF	-	TRBJ2-2	16	TRBV10-2	-
TGTGCCAGCTCACCTCTCCCGGGGACAATGGGTGAAAAACTGTTTTTT	CASSPLPGTMGEKLFF	-	TRBJ1-4	16	TRBV18	-
TGCAGCGTTGAAACACTACAGGGAAGAGGCACAGATACGCAGTATTTT	CSVETLQGRGTDTQYF	-	TRBJ2-3	16	TRBV29-1	-
TGTGCCAGTAGTATGGCCGGACAGGGCTCTAACTATGGCTACACCTTC	CASSMAGQGSNYGYTF	TRBD1	TRBJ1-2	16	TRBV19	-
TGTGCCAGCAGCGTAGGCGGGACCGGCAAAAACATTCAGTACTTC	CASSVGGTGKNIQYF	-	TRBJ2-4	15	TRBV9	-
TGTGCCAGCAGCGTAGTCGGTGATCAGCCCCAGCATTTT	CASSVVGDQPQHF	-	TRBJ1-5	13	TRBV9	-